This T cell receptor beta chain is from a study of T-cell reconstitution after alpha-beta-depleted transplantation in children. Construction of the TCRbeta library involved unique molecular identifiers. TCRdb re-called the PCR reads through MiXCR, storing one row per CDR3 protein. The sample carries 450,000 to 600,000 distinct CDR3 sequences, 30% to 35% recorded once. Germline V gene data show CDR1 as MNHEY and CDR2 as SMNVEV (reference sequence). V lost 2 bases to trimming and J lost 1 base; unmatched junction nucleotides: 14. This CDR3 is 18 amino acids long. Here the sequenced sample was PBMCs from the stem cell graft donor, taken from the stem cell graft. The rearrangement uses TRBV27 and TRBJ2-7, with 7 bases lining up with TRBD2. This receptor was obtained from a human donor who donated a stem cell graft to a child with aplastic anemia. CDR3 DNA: TGTGCCAGCAGTTTAGGATGGCGGCGGGAGTCGGCGTCCTACGAGCAGTACTTC. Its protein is CASSLGWRRESASYEQYF.